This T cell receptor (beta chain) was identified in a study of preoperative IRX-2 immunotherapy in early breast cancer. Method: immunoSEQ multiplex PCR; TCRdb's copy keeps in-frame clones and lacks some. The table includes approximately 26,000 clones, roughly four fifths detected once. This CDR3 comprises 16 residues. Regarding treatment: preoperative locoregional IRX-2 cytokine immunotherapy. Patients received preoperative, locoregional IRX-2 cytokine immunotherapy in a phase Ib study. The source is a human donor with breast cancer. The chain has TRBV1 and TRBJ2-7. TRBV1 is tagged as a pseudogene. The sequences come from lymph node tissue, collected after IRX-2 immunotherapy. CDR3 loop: CASSQIGPEASYEQYF. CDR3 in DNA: TGCGCCAGCAGCCAAATAGGGCCTGAGGCGTCCTACGAGCAGTACTTC.